These 14 T cell receptor beta chains were sequenced from one sample in a study of technical replicates of blood from several donors. The method was immunoSEQ multiplex PCR; TCRdb's version includes in-frame clones alone and lacks a portion of them. This sample has approximately 95,000 clones; 85% to 95% occur once, and the top ten carry about 0.36%. Sequences were obtained from T cells isolated from PBMCs. Receptors originate from a human donor in good health.

The chain recombines TRBV7-9 with TRBJ2-1, with D possibly being TRBD2 (6 bases). The V and J ends lost 5 bases and 7 bases respectively, with 18 bases between them. Germline assignment: CDR1 SEHNR and CDR2 FQNEAQ (reference sequence). This CDR3 region has 15 residues. The CDR3 protein is CASSPGREIYNEQFF. The CDR3 nucleotides are TGTGCCAGCAGCCCTGGACGGGAGATTTATAATGAGCAGTTCTTC.

V gene TRBV9 combines with J gene TRBJ1-1, with D perhaps TRBD1 (5 bases). This CDR3 spans 15 amino acids. The germline gives CDR1 SGDLS, CDR2 YYNGEE. V was clipped by 0 bases and J by 5 bases, with 14 bases between them. The CDR3 sequence: CASSVGGDGGTEAFF. The CDR3 bases are TGTGCCAGCAGCGTAGGAGGGGATGGGGGGACTGAAGCTTTCTTT. The full variable domain, with the rest looked up from reference TRBV9 and TRBJ1-1, is DSGVTQTPKHLITATGQRVTLRCSPRSGDLSVYWYQQSLDQGLQFLIQYYNGEERAKGNILERFSAQQFPDLHSELNLSSLELGDSALYFCASSVGGDGGTEAFFGQGTRLTVV.

Here the CDR3 reads CASGRGYNEQFF. In DNA, the CDR3 is TGTGCCAGCGGGAGGGGCTACAATGAGCAGTTCTTC. V is TRBV18 and J is TRBJ2-1; 7 bases align to TRBD2. The germline V gene has CDR1 KGHSH and CDR2 LQKENI. This CDR3 has 12 residues. V was clipped by 8 bases and J by 3 bases; unmatched bases: 1.

The CDR3 nucleotides read TGTGCCAGTAGTAGGGGACAGGGGGCGACCTCCTACGAGCAGTACTTC. It is translated as CASSRGQGATSYEQYF. The chain combines TRBV19 with TRBJ2-7, with 12 positions matching TRBD1. The CDR3 consists of 16 residues. V was clipped by 4 bases and J by 0 bases; unmatched bases: 4. Germline V CDR1 and CDR2: LNHDA, SQIVND (reference sequence). Full variable domain (outside the CDR3, taken from reference TRBV19 and TRBJ2-7): DGGITQSPKYLFRKEGQNVTLSCEQNLNHDAMYWYRQDPGQGLRLIYYSQIVNDFQKGDIAEGYSVSREKKESFPLTVTSAQKNPTAFYLCASSRGQGATSYEQYFGPGTRLTVT.

The rearrangement joins TRBV19 to TRBJ1-2; TRBD1 matches 8 bases. Losses at the gene ends were 5 bases for V and 4 bases for J; bases not matched to a gene: 6. Germline CDR1 LNHDA, CDR2 SQIVND (reference sequence). The CDR3 runs to 14 residues. The CDR3 coding sequence is TGTGCCAGTAGTTCAGACAGGGGCCCCTATGGCTACACCTTC. This sequence encodes CASSSDRGPYGYTF. Drawing the rest from reference TRBV19 and TRBJ1-2, the complete variable domain is DGGITQSPKYLFRKEGQNVTLSCEQNLNHDAMYWYRQDPGQGLRLIYYSQIVNDFQKGDIAEGYSVSREKKESFPLTVTSAQKNPTAFYLCASSSDRGPYGYTFGSGTRLTVV.

The sample holds a few counts of this clone. The rearrangement joins TRBV7-9 to TRBJ1-4; a weak D match, TRBD1 (5 bases). The CDR3 consists of 16 residues. Germline CDR1 and CDR2: SEHNR and FQNEAQ (reference sequence). V lost 4 bases and J lost 10, with 22 bases in between. CDR3 region: CASSSDWGGDEGKLFF. In DNA, the CDR3 is TGTGCCAGCAGCTCCGATTGGGGAGGGGACGAGGGAAAACTGTTTTTT.

This sequence joins TRBV5-4 and TRBJ1-5; 10 bases match TRBD1. Germline assignment: CDR1 SGHNT and CDR2 YYREEE (reference sequence). The CDR3 sequence is 14 residues long. V shed 4 bases, J shed 4 bases, and the junction held 2 bases outside the gene matches. The CDR3 DNA is TGTGCCAGCAGCAAGGACAGGGGGAATCAGCCCCAGCATTTT. The encoded protein is CASSKDRGNQPQHF.

Of note for this clone: The same CDR3 arises from other DNA sequences in this sample as well. The genes are TRBV27 and TRBJ2-7; D remains unclear. V lost 2 bases and J lost 4, with 6 bases in between. The CDR3 has 12 residues. Germline assignment: CDR1 MNHEY and CDR2 SMNVEV (reference sequence). CDR3 loop: CASSLGGYEQYF. CDR3 sequence (DNA): TGTGCCAGCAGTTTAGGCGGATACGAGCAGTACTTC.

V and J are TRBV7-2 and TRBJ2-7; a possible D gene is TRBD2 (5 bases). Trimming cost V 1 base and J 6 bases, with 7 bases left between them. The germline V gene encodes CDR1 SGHTA and CDR2 FQGNSA. The length of the CDR3 is 12 residues. This CDR3 reads CASSLEGSEQYF. The CDR3 bases are TGTGCCAGCAGCTTAGAAGGGAGCGAGCAGTACTTC. Drawing the rest from reference TRBV7-2 and TRBJ2-7, the complete variable domain is GAGVSQSPSNKVTEKGKDVELRCDPISGHTALYWYRQSLGQGLEFLIYFQGNSAPDKSGLPSDRFSAERTGGSVSTLTIQRTQQEDSAVYLCASSLEGSEQYFGPGTRLTVT.

This clone was seen a few times. V gene TRBV6-5 combines with J gene TRBJ2-7; D may be TRBD2 (5 bases). The germline V gene has CDR1 MNHEY and CDR2 SVGAGI. With 6 bases removed from V and 3 bases from J, the gap between germline ends came to 9 bases. The CDR3 has 12 residues. The CDR3 reads CASSLGGYEQYF. The CDR3 region has the DNA TGTGCCAGCAGCCTAGGAGGCTACGAGCAGTACTTC.

CDR3: CASSQNPGTELTQYF. The CDR3 nucleotides are TGTGCCAGCAGCCAAAACCCCGGGACAGAGTTGACCCAGTACTTC. The V and J genes are TRBV7-8 and TRBJ2-5; TRBD1 agrees at 7 bases. The CDR3 runs to 15 residues. Germline CDR1 and CDR2: SGHVS and FQNEAQ. Trimming at V came to 5 bases and at J to 7 bases, leaving 13 bases not matched to a gene. Variable domain in full (rest from reference TRBV7-8 and TRBJ2-5): GAGVSQSPRYKVAKRGQDVALRCDPISGHVSLFWYQQALGQGPEFLTYFQNEAQLDKSGLPSDRFFAERPEGSVSTLKIQRTQQEDSAVYLCASSQNPGTELTQYFGPGTRLLVL.

This clone was counted a single time. The gene calls are TRBV13 and TRBJ2-5, with 9 bases fitting TRBD2. CDR1 is PRHDT and CDR2 is FYEKMQ in the germline V gene (reference sequence). CDR3 length equals 18 residues. V shed 5 bases and J 7 bases; nucleotides not matched to a gene: 20. The CDR3 nucleotides read TGTGCCAGCAGCCCTCCCCTATCCCGCCTAGCGGGGCCGGGGACCCAGTACTTC. The encoded protein is CASSPPLSRLAGPGTQYF.

The chain is built from TRBV7-8 and TRBJ1-2; D ambiguous. The V end lost 5 bases, the J end lost 0 bases, and 16 bases lay between the germline ends. The CDR3 consists of 16 residues. Germline values: CDR1 SGHVS, CDR2 FQNEAQ. The CDR3 reads CASSPLGAGANYGYTF. The CDR3 bases are TGTGCCAGCAGCCCCCTAGGCGCGGGTGCTAACTATGGCTACACCTTC.

The chain has TRBV10-3 and TRBJ1-1, with TRBD1 matching 9 bases. Germline V CDR1 and CDR2: ENHRY, SYGVKD. CDR3 length: 11 residues. Trimming cost V 11 bases and J 11 bases; bases outside gene matches: 9. Here the CDR3 reads CASGTGKKAFF. The CDR3 coding sequence is TGTGCCTCAGGGACAGGGAAAAAGGCTTTCTTT.